The 27 T cell receptor beta chains below all came from one sample that was sequenced in a study of blood T cell repertoires in COVID-19. Profiling relied on immunoSEQ multiplex PCR, and the TCRdb table lists in-frame clones only, not all of them. Altogether more than 200,000 clones are present, approximately 78% being singletons, with the ten largest covering about 10%. Material: peripheral blood. All receptors derive from a woman of 80 years or more with acute or convalescent COVID-19.

V and J are TRBV7-3 and TRBJ2-1; unclear D gene. The CDR3 consists of 15 residues. V lost 2 bases and J 0 bases, leaving 8 bases between the germline ends. Germline CDR1 is SGHTA and CDR2 is FQGTGA. Written as DNA, the CDR3 is TGTGCCAGCAGCTTAGTGGGCAGCTCCTACAATGAGCAGTTCTTC. It encodes CASSLVGSSYNEQFF.

The rearrangement uses TRBV7-9 and TRBJ2-6, with no clear D. V shed 6 bases and J shed 2 bases, with 5 bases lying between them. CDR3 size: 13 residues. The V gene's germline CDR1 is SEHNR and CDR2 FQNEAQ (reference sequence). In nucleotides, the CDR3 is TGTGCCAGCAGGGTAGCTGGGGCCAACGTCCTGACTTTC. As protein: CASRVAGANVLTF.

The chain uses TRBV5-1 and TRBJ1-1; 8 nucleotides align to TRBD1. In germline, CDR1 is SGHRS, CDR2 YFSETQ. CDR3 size: 14 residues. V lost 4 bases to trimming and J lost 4 bases; unmatched junction nucleotides: 6. The CDR3, as DNA: TGCGCCAGCAGCCTGGGACAGGCGGGCACTGAAGCTTTCTTT. Its translation: CASSLGQAGTEAFF. The whole variable domain, remainder taken from reference TRBV5-1 and TRBJ1-1, is KAGVTQTPRYLIKTRGQQVTLSCSPISGHRSVSWYQQTPGQGLQFLFEYFSETQRNKGNFPGRFSGRQFSNSRSEMNVSTLELGDSALYLCASSLGQAGTEAFFGQGTRLTVV.

V gene TRBV30 combines with J gene TRBJ1-5; 7 bases line up with TRBD1. Germline loops: CDR1 GTSNPN, CDR2 SVGIG (reference sequence). This CDR3 comprises 16 residues. With V trimmed by 2 bases and J by 0 bases, 7 bases remained unmatched. The DNA of the CDR3 is TGTGCCTGGAGTCGCCGACAGGGCCCTAGCAATCAGCCCCAGCATTTT. Its protein is CAWSRRQGPSNQPQHF.

The gene calls are TRBV28 and TRBJ1-5; tentative D call: TRBD1 (5 bases). The length of the CDR3 is 16 residues. Trimming pared 2 bases from V and 5 bases from J, leaving 16 bases between. The germline V gene has CDR1 MDHEN and CDR2 SYDVKM. The CDR3 DNA reads as TGTGCCAGCAGTTTAATGACGGGGGGATCAGATCAGCCCCAGCATTTT. This encodes CASSLMTGGSDQPQHF.

This clone was counted a single time. The chain uses TRBV18 and TRBJ1-2; 7 nucleotides line up with TRBD1. The CDR3 runs to 15 residues. After removal of 3 bases from V and 1 base from J, the junction contained 5 bases not matched to a gene. Germline V gene data show CDR1 as KGHSH and CDR2 as LQKENI. CDR3 protein: CASSPRDSSNYGYTF. CDR3 nucleotides: TGTGCCAGCTCACCTCGGGACAGTAGTAACTATGGCTACACCTTC.

The chain's CDR3 is CASSLRGLARNNEQFF. Written as DNA, the CDR3 is TGTGCCAGCAGCCTTAGGGGACTAGCCCGGAACAATGAGCAGTTCTTC. This sequence joins TRBV7-3 and TRBJ2-1, with TRBD2 identical over 9 bases. J gave up 5 bases and V 5 bases, and 10 bases lay outside the gene matches. Per the germline V gene, CDR1 is SGHTA and CDR2 is FQGTGA. The CDR3 extends over 16 amino acids. Using reference TRBV7-3 and TRBJ2-1 for the parts outside the CDR3, the full variable domain is GAGVSQTPSNKVTEKGKYVELRCDPISGHTALYWYRQSLGQGPEFLIYFQGTGAADDSGLPNDRFFAVRPEGSVSTLKIQRTERGDSAVYLCASSLRGLARNNEQFFGPGTRLTVL.

The V gene is TRBV2, the J gene TRBJ1-1; TRBD1 might be the D (6 bases). There are 14 residues in the CDR3. Germline CDR1 is SNHLY and CDR2 is FYNNEI. V lost 6 bases, J lost 0 bases, and 11 bases lay in between. This CDR3 is CASRWTVMNTEAFF. The DNA for the CDR3 is TGTGCCAGCAGATGGACAGTCATGAACACTGAAGCTTTCTTT.

The V call is TRBV5-4, the J call TRBJ1-3; 10 nucleotides align to TRBD1. Trimming removed 4 bases from V and 2 bases from J; junction bases left unmatched: 3. This CDR3 is 15 amino acids long. The germline CDR1 and CDR2 sequences are SGHNT and YYREEE (reference sequence). The CDR3 DNA sequence: TGTGCCAGCAGCGTCGACAGGGGGCCTGGAAACACCATATATTTT. Translating gives CASSVDRGPGNTIYF.

The chain recombines TRBV5-1 with TRBJ2-1; tentatively, D is TRBD2 (6 bases). CDR1 is SGHRS and CDR2 is YFSETQ in the germline V gene. V was shortened by 3 bases and J by 5 bases, with 18 bases between the two germline ends. This CDR3 has 16 amino acids. This CDR3 reads CASSYLGPGLDNEQFF. CDR3 nucleotide sequence: TGCGCCAGCAGCTATTTGGGCCCGGGACTGGACAATGAGCAGTTCTTC.

CDR3 protein: CASSLVDRGGETQYF. The CDR3 DNA is TGCGCCAGCAGCTTGGTGGACAGGGGGGGAGAGACCCAGTACTTC. This sequence joins TRBV5-1 and TRBJ2-5; 10 nucleotides align to TRBD1. Germline assignment: CDR1 SGHRS and CDR2 YFSETQ. Trimming cost V 0 bases and J 4 bases; bases outside gene matches: 3. The CDR3 spans 15 residues.

The CDR3: CASSLVLAGGPYPTDTQYF. The CDR3, as DNA: TGTGCCAGCAGCTTAGTTCTAGCGGGAGGGCCCTACCCCACAGATACGCAGTATTTT. The gene calls are TRBV7-2 and TRBJ2-3; TRBD2 matches 12 bases. Germline values: CDR1 SGHTA, CDR2 FQGNSA. V lost 1 base, J lost 2 bases, and 10 bases stayed unmatched. This CDR3 has 19 amino acids.

This sequence joins TRBV29-1 and TRBJ2-7; 13 positions agree with TRBD2. The length of the CDR3 is 14 residues. Germline V CDR1 and CDR2: SQVTM, ANQGSEA. Trimming removed 4 bases from V and 9 bases from J; junction bases left unmatched: 9. CDR3 sequence reads: CSVGTSGREAWQYF. The CDR3 bases are TGCAGCGTTGGGACTAGCGGGAGAGAGGCTTGGCAGTACTTC.

CDR3 in amino acids: CASPSLAENTGELFF. The CDR3 nucleotides are TGCGCCAGCCCCTCGTTAGCGGAGAACACCGGGGAGCTGTTTTTT. The chain links TRBV4-1 to TRBJ2-2, with D maybe TRBD2 (6 bases). This CDR3 comprises 15 residues. Germline-derived CDR1 and CDR2 are MGHRA and YSYEKL. V was pared by 8 bases and J by 1 base, with 14 bases between.

The chain recombines TRBV7-9 with TRBJ2-3; 11 positions match TRBD2. V trimming: 1 base; J trimming: 5 bases; junction bases outside the gene matches: 2. This CDR3 region has 15 residues. Germline V CDR1 and CDR2: SEHNR, FQNEAQ (reference sequence). The DNA of the CDR3 is TGTGCCAGCAGCTTAGGTACTAGCGGGGGAGATACGCAGTATTTT. Encoded protein: CASSLGTSGGDTQYF. The full variable domain, its missing parts supplied by reference TRBV7-9 and TRBJ2-3, is DTGVSQNPRHKITKRGQNVTFRCDPISEHNRLYWYRQTLGQGPEFLTYFQNEAQLEKSRLLSDRFSAERPKGSFSTLEIQRTEQGDSAMYLCASSLGTSGGDTQYFGPGTRLTVL.

This clone has more than one count but fewer than ten. The chain couples TRBV5-8 to TRBJ1-2; tentative D call: TRBD1 (6 bases). Germline V gives CDR1 SGHTS, CDR2 YDEGEE. V gave up 4 bases and J gave up 6 bases, with 13 bases separating them. CDR3 length equals 13 residues. The DNA for the CDR3 is TGTGCCAGCAGCCGGACAGCGTTTGATGGCTACACCTTC. It translates to CASSRTAFDGYTF.

J is TRBJ2-7 and V is TRBV5-1; TRBD2 aligns across 13 bases. The CDR3 covers 15 residues. Germline trimming cut 3 bases from V and 6 bases from J; bases unmatched to any gene: 6. Germline values: CDR1 SGHRS, CDR2 YFSETQ. CDR3: CASSSTSGRAGEQYF. As DNA, the CDR3 is TGCGCCAGCAGCTCAACTAGCGGGAGGGCCGGCGAGCAGTACTTC.

The chain links TRBV6-5 to TRBJ1-3, with D uncertain. This CDR3 has 13 amino acids. Germline V lookup: CDR1 MNHEY, CDR2 SVGAGI. The germline V and J ends were trimmed by 10 bases and 4 bases, with 14 bases remaining between them. CDR3 residues: CATSRGSGNTIYF. DNA of the CDR3: TGTGCCACCTCGAGAGGATCAGGAAACACCATATATTTT.

A note on this clone: Other DNA variants within this sample encode the same CDR3. The rearrangement uses TRBV5-1 and TRBJ2-7, with a weak D call TRBD1 (6 bases). CDR1 SGHRS and CDR2 YFSETQ come from the germline V gene. The CDR3 totals 15 residues. The V gene lost 0 bases and the J gene lost 1 base, with 11 bases spanning the gap. CDR3 region: CASSLEQGPSYEQYF. CDR3 coding DNA: TGCGCCAGCAGCTTGGAACAGGGCCCATCCTACGAGCAGTACTTC.

The chain links TRBV27 to TRBJ1-6, with D maybe TRBD1 (6 bases). V lost 5 bases and J lost 7, with 15 bases in between. In germline, CDR1 is MNHEY, CDR2 SMNVEV (reference sequence). The CDR3 covers 15 residues. The CDR3 coding sequence is TGTGCCAGCAGTCCAAAGGACAGAGCAAATTCACCCCTCCACTTT. Translating it yields CASSPKDRANSPLHF.

The chain employs TRBV30 and TRBJ2-7; the D gene is possibly TRBD2 (5 bases). CDR3 length equals 14 residues. CDR1 is GTSNPN, CDR2 SVGIG, per germline (reference sequence). Trimming took 4 bases from V and 4 from J, leaving 17 bases between them. The CDR3 nucleotides are TGTGCCTGGACTCTCCTCGGTCGGGGATACGAGCAGTACTTC. It specifies CAWTLLGRGYEQYF.

The J gene is TRBJ2-7, the V gene TRBV7-9, with D tentatively TRBD1 (6 bases). V lost 3 bases and J 6 bases, leaving 9 bases between the germline ends. CDR3 length: 12 amino acids. Germline assignment: CDR1 SEHNR and CDR2 FQNEAQ (reference sequence). The CDR3 DNA sequence: TGTGCCAGCAGCTTTACAGGGACCGAGCAGTACTTC. Its translation: CASSFTGTEQYF.

V is TRBV24-1 and J is TRBJ2-7; TRBD2 is a possible D gene (6 bases). CDR1 is KGHDR and CDR2 is SFDVKD in the germline V gene. Trimming took off 5 bases at V and 3 bases at J, with 10 bases between the two ends. This CDR3 spans 13 amino acids. Here the CDR3 DNA reads TGTGCCACCAGTGGGGGAGGAAACTACGAGCAGTACTTC. It encodes CATSGGGNYEQYF.

The chain combines TRBV4-3 with TRBJ2-5; 8 nucleotides align to TRBD2. CDR1 and CDR2 from the germline V gene are LGHNA and YSLEER. The trim removed 5 bases at V and 5 bases at J, leaving 10 bases unmatched. This CDR3 has 15 residues. The chain's CDR3 is CASSYTGGPGETQYF. The CDR3 region has the DNA TGCGCCAGCAGCTACACGGGGGGGCCGGGGGAGACCCAGTACTTC.

The chain uses TRBV28 and TRBJ1-6; D unclear. Germline CDR1 MDHEN, CDR2 SYDVKM. The CDR3 runs to 14 residues. V gave up 7 bases and J gave up 7 bases, with 14 bases separating them. CDR3: CASTTGEVNSPLHF. Here the CDR3 DNA reads TGTGCCAGCACGACCGGGGAGGTAAATTCACCCCTCCACTTT.

This chain connects TRBV2 to TRBJ2-7; tentatively, D is TRBD2 (6 bases). The V end lost 7 bases, the J end lost 0 bases, and 10 bases lay between the germline ends. The length of the CDR3 is 13 residues. CDR1 and CDR2 from the germline V gene are SNHLY and FYNNEI. The CDR3 DNA follows: TGTGCCAGCAACGGCGGGAACTCCTACGAGCAGTACTTC. Protein sequence: CASNGGNSYEQYF.

This clone appeared once. The chain is built from TRBV7-9 and TRBJ2-4, with D unresolved. CDR1 and CDR2 from the germline V gene are SEHNR and FQNEAQ (reference sequence). This CDR3 spans 17 amino acids. V was pared by 3 bases and J by 0 bases, with 15 bases between. The CDR3 region is CASSLVRLGIAKNIQYF. CDR3 in DNA: TGTGCCAGCAGCTTGGTGAGGCTTGGAATAGCCAAAAACATTCAGTACTTC.